This T cell receptor (beta chain) appears in the sequencing data of a study of response to subunit inactivated influenza vaccine. Regarding this clonotype: The antigen remains unidentified.

TCRdb re-analysed the RT-PCR reads in MiXCR, keeping a single row per CDR3 protein. The top ten hold roughly 10% of the sample, which has roughly 760,000 distinct CDR3 sequences, 21% seen once. Study-level findings and limits: Authors suggested each seasonal influenza vaccination recruits few new T cells.

V lost 1 base and J 8 bases, leaving 11 bases between the germline ends. CDR1 is SEHNR, CDR2 FQNEAQ, per germline (reference sequence). The CDR3 runs to 13 residues. This receptor was taken from a man aged 50 to 60 who received an inactivated influenza vaccine. The chain links TRBV7-9 to TRBJ1-1; no definite D call. Sample: PBMCs from blood, taken roughly 5 days after vaccination. CDR3 region: CASSLGGRKEAFF. The CDR3 DNA follows: TGTGCCAGCAGCTTAGGTGGGCGTAAGGAAGCTTTCTTT.